These 10 T cell receptor beta chains were all obtained from the same sample, sequenced in a study of blood T cell repertoires in COVID-19. Generated by immunoSEQ multiplex PCR, the TCRdb table keeps only in-frame clones and is missing some. In the table there are about 300,000 clones, about nine tenths of which are singletons. The specimen sequenced was PBMCs or T cells enriched from blood (not recorded which). These receptors were obtained from a woman in her 30s who had recovered from COVID-19.

The chain links TRBV28 to TRBJ2-7, with 8 bases matching TRBD2. Trimming at V came to 2 bases and at J to 2 bases, leaving 2 bases not matched to a gene. Looked up from germline, CDR1 is MDHEN and CDR2 is SYDVKM. The CDR3 has 14 amino acids. Here the CDR3 DNA reads TGTGCCAGCAGTTTAGGGGGACTAGCCTACGAGCAGTACTTC. This sequence encodes CASSLGGLAYEQYF. The full variable domain, its missing parts supplied by reference TRBV28 and TRBJ2-7, is DVKVTQSSRYLVKRTGEKVFLECVQDMDHENMFWYRQDPGLGLRLIYFSYDVKMKEKGDIPEGYSVSREKKERFSLILESASTNQTSMYLCASSLGGLAYEQYFGPGTRLTVT.

The V gene is TRBV6-2 or TRBV6-3, the J gene TRBJ2-1, with 7 bases aligning to TRBD2. The V gene's germline CDR1 is MNHEY and CDR2 SVGEGT. Trimming cost V 0 bases and J 8 bases; bases outside gene matches: 13. This CDR3 spans 17 amino acids. The DNA of the CDR3 is TGTGCCAGCAGTTACTCGGTGGGAAGCGGGACTCACGATGAGCAGTTCTTC. It translates to CASSYSVGSGTHDEQFF.

This chain joins TRBV11-2 and TRBJ2-7; D is perhaps TRBD1 (6 bases). The CDR3 spans 15 residues. Germline CDR1 is SGHAT and CDR2 is FQNNGV. V was trimmed by 2 bases and J by 2 bases, leaving 13 bases between them. The CDR3 nucleotides are TGTGCCAGCAGCTTAACCTTCAGGGGAACCTACGAGCAGTACTTC. It translates to CASSLTFRGTYEQYF.

V is TRBV7-8 and J is TRBJ2-2; D perhaps matches TRBD2 (7 bases). Germline assignment: CDR1 SGHVS and CDR2 FQNEAQ. The V gene lost 5 bases and the J gene lost 10 bases, with 20 bases spanning the gap. The CDR3 has 15 amino acids. Written as DNA, the CDR3 is TGTGCCAGCAGCAAGGAGGCAGGGGAGGGTGCGGAGCTGTTTTTT. Its protein product is CASSKEAGEGAELFF.

Comment on this clone: One junction end disagrees with the germline gene, perhaps due to a read error. The rearrangement joins TRBV7-7 to TRBJ2-2; D tentatively fits TRBD1 or TRBD2 (5 bases each). Germline V CDR1 and CDR2: SSHAT, FNYEAQ (reference sequence). This CDR3 spans 14 amino acids. This CDR3 is CASSLASDRGELFF. CDR3 sequence (DNA): TGTGCTAGCAGCTTAGCGTCCGACAGAGGGGAGCTGTTTTTT.

V and J are TRBV28 and TRBJ2-1; 8 bases agree with TRBD2. The CDR3 has 16 amino acids. V gave up 5 bases and J gave up 4 bases; unmatched junction bases: 10. Germline CDR1 reads MDHEN; CDR2 reads SYDVKM. The CDR3 protein is CASSLSGGGSYNEQFF. CDR3 DNA: TGTGCCAGCAGTCTGTCGGGAGGGGGGTCTTACAATGAGCAGTTCTTC.

The gene calls are TRBV28 and TRBJ1-1; possible D gene TRBD1, 6 bases. CDR1 and CDR2 (germline): MDHEN, SYDVKM. The CDR3 has 18 amino acids. Trimming stripped 10 bases from V and 4 bases from J, with 31 bases between. CDR3 protein: CATYEGGPGRVGSTEAFF. The CDR3 DNA reads as TGTGCCACCTACGAAGGGGGACCCGGGAGGGTTGGAAGCACTGAAGCTTTCTTT.

The CDR3 loop is CASSSSVYGYYTF. CDR3 in DNA: TGTGCCAGCAGTTCGAGCGTCTATGGCTACTACACCTTC. V usage is TRBV27 and J usage is TRBJ1-2; D is uncertain. The CDR3 runs to 13 residues. Germline V CDR1 and CDR2: MNHEY, SMNVEV (reference sequence). V gave up 4 bases and J gave up 10 bases, with 16 bases separating them.

This rearrangement joins TRBV7-6 to TRBJ2-6; 7 bases agree with TRBD2. This CDR3 region has 16 residues. Looked up from germline, CDR1 is SGHVS and CDR2 is FNYEAQ. J lost 3 bases, V lost 1 base, and 3 bases had no gene match. The CDR3 is CASSLEGGSGANVLTF. DNA for the CDR3: TGTGCCAGCAGCTTAGAGGGCGGGAGTGGGGCCAACGTCCTGACTTTC. Full variable domain (outside the CDR3, taken from reference TRBV7-6 and TRBJ2-6): GAGVSQSPRYKVTKRGQDVALRCDPISGHVSLYWYRQALGQGPEFLTYFNYEAQQDKSGLPNDRFSAERPEGSISTLTIQRTEQRDSAMYRCASSLEGGSGANVLTFGAGSRLTVL.

The chain joins TRBV7-8 to TRBJ2-6; tentatively, D is TRBD2 (5 bases). The V end was cut by 1 base, the J end by 0 bases, with 13 bases between. The CDR3 is 18 residues long. CDR1 is SGHVS and CDR2 is FQNEAQ in the germline V gene. This chain's CDR3 is CASSLVGLDFSGANVLTF. As DNA, the CDR3 is TGTGCCAGCAGCTTAGTAGGCTTGGACTTCTCTGGGGCCAACGTCCTGACTTTC.